The 29 T cell receptor beta chains in this list originate from one sample, sequenced in a study of OX40 agonist ivuxolimab in advanced cancers. The library was generated by the immunoSEQ multiplex PCR assay. TCRdb retrieved this table from immuneACCESS and kept in-frame rearrangements only. Not all clones are present; in checked studies, unresolved V genes account for under half, and no reason is known for the remainder. The sample table contains 80,000 to 100,000 clones; only one count was recorded for about nine tenths of them. Around 0.28% of the sample lies in the top ten. The material was CD4+ or CD8+ T cells sorted from blood, obtained in a trial of the OX40 agonist ivuxolimab. The receptor set was obtained from an adult with an advanced solid tumor such as melanoma, head and neck, liver or kidney cancer.

This clone was recorded a few times. The chain has TRBV15 and TRBJ2-4; 8 positions match TRBD1. Germline CDR1 and CDR2: LNHNV and YYDKDF (reference sequence). The CDR3 totals 15 residues. Trimming at V came to 4 bases and at J to 6 bases, leaving 8 bases not matched to a gene. CDR3 amino acids: CATSTTGGWGNIQYF. DNA of the CDR3: TGTGCCACCAGCACCACAGGGGGTTGGGGAAACATTCAGTACTTC.

The V gene is TRBV6-4, the J gene TRBJ1-2; D is uncertain. Germline CDR1 is MRHNA and CDR2 is SNTAGT. This CDR3 region has 13 residues. With 0 bases removed from V and 5 bases from J, the gap between germline ends came to 7 bases. CDR3 amino acids: CASSDSGYYGYTF. The CDR3, as DNA: TGTGCCAGCAGTGACTCGGGATATTATGGCTACACCTTC.

In DNA form, the CDR3 reads TGTGCCACCCGACAGGGTTACTATGGCTACACCTTC. Translated: CATRQGYYGYTF. The rearrangement links TRBV19 to TRBJ1-2, with TRBD1 matching 7 bases. V lost 10 bases, J lost 3 bases, and 5 bases stayed unmatched. Germline V lookup: CDR1 LNHDA, CDR2 SQIVND (reference sequence). The CDR3 consists of 12 residues.

This clone showed up just a few times. CDR3 DNA sequence: TGTGCCTGGGGCGGGACAGGGCTATCTAGAGATGGCTACACCTTC. Translating gives CAWGGTGLSRDGYTF. V and J are TRBV30 and TRBJ1-2; 9 positions match TRBD1. CDR3 length: 15 residues. V gave up 5 bases and J gave up 6 bases; unmatched junction bases: 13. Germline CDR1 and CDR2: GTSNPN and SVGIG (reference sequence).

This chain links TRBV10-3 with TRBJ1-3; 10 bases align to TRBD1. CDR3 length: 16 residues. From germline, CDR1 is ENHRY and CDR2 SYGVKD. V was pared by 10 bases and J by 1 base, with 10 bases of the junction left unmatched. The CDR3 region is CATLRGTGVSGNTIYF. CDR3 nucleotide sequence: TGTGCCACACTACGGGGGACAGGGGTTTCTGGAAACACCATATATTTT.

The genes are TRBV14 and TRBJ2-1; D might be TRBD2 (5 bases). The length of the CDR3 is 15 residues. Trimming removed 2 bases at V and 9 bases at J, with 17 bases between. Germline CDR1 and CDR2: SGHDN and FVKESK. Written as DNA, the CDR3 is TGTGCCAGCAGCCAATCAGGAGGCGGGTTTGGTGAGCAGTTCTTC. Its protein is CASSQSGGGFGEQFF.

The V gene is TRBV2, the J gene TRBJ1-1, with no clear D. The CDR3 has 14 amino acids. Germline-derived CDR1 and CDR2 are SNHLY and FYNNEI. The V and J ends lost 6 bases and 0 bases respectively, with 11 bases between them. The CDR3 DNA reads TGTGCCAGCAGGCGGGGAGGGATGAACACTGAAGCTTTCTTT. Translated, it gives CASRRGGMNTEAFF.

This chain joins TRBV7-2 and TRBJ1-5, with 9 positions matching TRBD1. CDR3 length: 14 amino acids. Germline CDR1 SGHTA, CDR2 FQGNSA. The V gene end was trimmed by 1 base and the J gene end by 7 bases; junction bases not matched to a gene: 2. The CDR3 region is CASSLGDREQPQHF. In DNA form, the CDR3 reads TGTGCCAGCAGCTTAGGGGACAGGGAACAGCCCCAGCATTTT.

J is TRBJ2-7 and V is TRBV7-9; the D gene could be TRBD1 or TRBD2 (5 bases each). CDR3 length: 17 residues. The germline V gene has CDR1 SEHNR and CDR2 FQNEAQ (reference sequence). Trimming removed 4 bases at V and 3 bases at J, with 22 bases between. DNA for the CDR3: TGTGCCAGCAGCTCCCCGGGACCGAGCACCCAAAACTACGAGCAGTACTTC. Translating it yields CASSSPGPSTQNYEQYF.

CDR3 nucleotide sequence: TGCGCCAGCAGCGTCGACAGGGGAGGCACTGAAGCTTTCTTT. It specifies CASSVDRGGTEAFF. The V call is TRBV5-1, the J call TRBJ1-1; TRBD1 matches at 8 bases. The J segment lost 4 bases and the V segment lost 4 bases, leaving 6 bases of the junction unmatched. Germline loops: CDR1 SGHRS, CDR2 YFSETQ. The CDR3 loop spans 14 amino acids.

The chain employs TRBV6-4 and TRBJ2-1, with 11 bases aligning to TRBD2. This CDR3 is 14 amino acids long. Germline CDR1 and CDR2: MRHNA and SNTAGT. With V trimmed by 4 bases and J by 8 bases, 4 bases remained unmatched. The CDR3, as DNA: TGTGCCAGCAGTGTTAGCGGGGGGGCCCATGAGCAGTTCTTC. Its translation: CASSVSGGAHEQFF.

The chain carries TRBV2 and TRBJ1-3; D unresolved. The CDR3 extends over 11 amino acids. CDR1 and CDR2 from the germline V gene are SNHLY and FYNNEI. The ends were cut back, 5 bases at V and 10 bases at J, with 9 bases in the middle. The CDR3, as DNA: TGTGCCAGCAGTAACGTTGGGACCATATATTTT. Translated: CASSNVGTIYF.

This chain uses TRBV30 with TRBJ2-7, with D unclear. This CDR3 contains 15 residues. CDR1 and CDR2 (germline): GTSNPN, SVGIG (reference sequence). The germline V and J ends were trimmed by 4 bases and 1 base, with 17 bases remaining between them. The CDR3 reads CAWTRTSRGSYEQYF. For the CDR3, the DNA is TGTGCCTGGACGCGGACCTCCCGCGGTTCCTACGAGCAGTACTTC.

This clone is a singleton in its sample. The chain links TRBV6-1 to TRBJ2-7; D is perhaps TRBD1 (6 bases). Germline CDR1 reads MNHNS; CDR2 reads SASEGT. CDR3 length equals 12 residues. The ends were cut back, 6 bases at V and 5 bases at J, with 11 bases in the middle. The CDR3 reads CASSHRAHEQYF. In nucleotides, the CDR3 is TGTGCCAGCAGCCACAGGGCTCACGAGCAGTACTTC.

This rearrangement joins TRBV21-1 to TRBJ1-3. TRBV21-1 is listed as a pseudogene. The length of the CDR3 is 17 residues. The CDR3 region is CASSSEVGRTSGNTIYF. CDR3 sequence (DNA): TGTGCCAGCAGCTCCGAGGTGGGAAGGACCTCTGGAAACACCATATATTTT.

The genes are TRBV5-4 and TRBJ2-2, with D perhaps matching TRBD1 (5 bases). Germline values: CDR1 SGHNT, CDR2 YYREEE (reference sequence). The CDR3 is made up of 16 amino acids. Trimming cost V 0 bases and J 0 bases, with 9 bases left between them. The CDR3 region has the DNA TGTGCCAGCAGCTTGGACGCGACAGCGAACACCGGGGAGCTGTTTTTT. It specifies CASSLDATANTGELFF.

This chain joins TRBV30 and TRBJ2-3; tentatively, D is TRBD1 (5 bases). V shed 6 bases and J shed 5 bases, with 9 bases lying between them. CDR3 length: 11 residues. Germline assignment: CDR1 GTSNPN and CDR2 SVGIG (reference sequence). The CDR3 region has the DNA TGTGCCTGCCCAAGGGGAGATACGCAGTATTTT. The encoded protein is CACPRGDTQYF.

The count of this clone is one. This rearrangement joins TRBV7-2 to TRBJ1-1, with 7 positions matching TRBD1. The germline gives CDR1 SGHTA, CDR2 FQGNSA. V lost 3 bases, J lost 1 base, and 2 bases stayed unmatched. CDR3 size: 14 residues. Written as DNA, the CDR3 is TGTGCCAGCAGCTTCCGGGACAGGAACACTGAAGCTTTCTTT. Translated, it gives CASSFRDRNTEAFF.

The V and J genes are TRBV6-1 and TRBJ1-5, with D hard to call. This CDR3 has 15 residues. V lost 4 bases and J lost 5, with 15 bases in between. Germline CDR1 and CDR2: MNHNS and SASEGT. The CDR3 DNA is TGTGCCAGCAGTGGTCGGACGGCGGGCGATCAGCCCCAGCATTTT. It is translated as CASSGRTAGDQPQHF.

The chain has TRBV7-9 and TRBJ2-5; 11 bases fit TRBD1. This CDR3 contains 15 residues. Germline CDR1 and CDR2: SEHNR and FQNEAQ (reference sequence). The trim removed 7 bases at V and 5 bases at J, leaving 9 bases unmatched. The CDR3 is CASTPSGTGGETQYF. CDR3 coding DNA: TGTGCCAGCACCCCATCCGGGACAGGGGGGGAGACCCAGTACTTC.

V gene TRBV7-8 combines with J gene TRBJ2-7, with D possibly TRBD1 on 6 matching bases. CDR1 SGHVS and CDR2 FQNEAQ come from the germline V gene. Trimming left V 3 bases short and J 2 bases short, with 14 bases between. The CDR3 length is 15 residues. In DNA, the CDR3 is TGTGCCAGCAGCTTCAGACAGGTCACCCCCTACGAGCAGTACTTC. Translating it yields CASSFRQVTPYEQYF.

This chain uses TRBV4-1 with TRBJ2-7; TRBD1 is a possible D gene (6 bases). This CDR3 is built from 16 residues. Germline values: CDR1 MGHRA, CDR2 YSYEKL. Trimming took 4 bases from V and 3 from J, leaving 19 bases between them. DNA of the CDR3: TGCGCCAGCAGCCCTCCTCCCGTACAGGGTTACTACGAGCAGTACTTC. It encodes CASSPPPVQGYYEQYF.

This chain uses TRBV19 with TRBJ2-7, with 8 bases matching TRBD1. From germline, CDR1 is LNHDA and CDR2 SQIVND (reference sequence). The CDR3 contains 14 residues. Trimming cost V 6 bases and J 1 base; bases outside gene matches: 5. Here the CDR3 reads CASSGTGVSYEQYF. The CDR3 DNA is TGTGCCAGTAGCGGGACAGGCGTGTCCTACGAGCAGTACTTC.

This chain connects TRBV7-8 to TRBJ2-2; TRBD2 is a possible D gene (5 bases). This CDR3 has 15 amino acids. Germline lookup yields CDR1 SGHVS and CDR2 FQNEAQ. Trimming cost V 3 bases and J 2 bases, with 10 bases left between them. CDR3 nucleotide sequence: TGTGCCAGCAGCTTTCCTAGCCTTAACACCGGGGAGCTGTTTTTT. Translation: CASSFPSLNTGELFF.

The chain has TRBV5-6 and TRBJ1-5; a weak D match, TRBD1 (5 bases). CDR1 is SGHDT, CDR2 YYEEEE, per germline. The CDR3 length is 13 residues. The V and J ends lost 1 base and 6 bases respectively, with 8 bases between them. The CDR3 reads CASSLTGGQPQHF. The CDR3 DNA reads TGTGCCAGCAGCTTGACGGGGGGTCAGCCCCAGCATTTT.

This chain connects TRBV25-1 to TRBJ1-2, with D hard to call. V was pared by 6 bases and J by 2 bases, with 13 bases between. The germline gives CDR1 MGHDK, CDR2 SYGVNS. The CDR3 has 14 residues. The CDR3 coding sequence is TGTGCCAGCAGGGACGCGGGGATGAACTATGGCTACACCTTC. Amino acid sequence: CASRDAGMNYGYTF.

The V gene is TRBV11-3, the J gene TRBJ2-1; 8 nucleotides agree with TRBD2. CDR3 length: 15 amino acids. Trimming removed 5 bases from V and 3 bases from J; junction bases left unmatched: 6. Germline V lookup: CDR1 SGHNT, CDR2 YENEEA. The CDR3 protein is CASSLGTRDYNEQFF. In nucleotides, the CDR3 is TGTGCCAGCAGCCTCGGGACTAGGGACTACAATGAGCAGTTCTTC.

V gene TRBV5-6 combines with J gene TRBJ1-2, with TRBD1 matching over 7 bases. Germline V gene sequence: CDR1 SGHDT, CDR2 YYEEEE. V lost 4 bases, J lost 8 bases, and 11 bases stayed unmatched. The length of the CDR3 is 14 residues. CDR3 coding DNA: TGTGCCAGCAGCCGGGGCAGGGGGAGAATCGGCTACACCTTC. Encoded protein: CASSRGRGRIGYTF.

CDR3 amino acids: CASSVVPTGTDTQYF. The CDR3 DNA reads TGTGCCAGCAGCGTAGTTCCGACGGGGACAGATACGCAGTATTTT. This chain links TRBV9 with TRBJ2-3; D is perhaps TRBD2 (5 bases). The V gene lost 0 bases and the J gene lost 3 bases, with 11 bases spanning the gap. Germline V gene sequence: CDR1 SGDLS, CDR2 YYNGEE. This CDR3 spans 15 amino acids.